The 29 T cell receptor beta chains given below trace back to one sample, sequenced in a study of T cell changes during pregnancy in multiple sclerosis. Repertoires were generated with immunoSEQ multiplex PCR, while TCRdb's copy carries only in-frame clones and drops some. The sample yields about 50,000 clones, 90% to 95% seen once. Sequencing was performed on CD4+ T cells from peripheral blood mononuclear cells, taken after pregnancy. The receptor set was obtained from a female donor with multiple sclerosis, enrolled in a pregnancy study.

V and J are TRBV7-9 and TRBJ1-1, with a weak D call TRBD1 (5 bases). Between the trimmed V and J ends, which lost 5 bases and 10 bases, there was a span of 20 bases. Germline lookup yields CDR1 SEHNR and CDR2 FQNEAQ (reference sequence). This CDR3 has 14 residues. The CDR3 loop is CASSPEQGFVTAFF. CDR3 DNA: TGTGCCAGCAGCCCGGAGCAGGGCTTCGTGACAGCTTTCTTT.

The chain carries TRBV11-2 and TRBJ2-7; no clear D. The ends were cut back, 3 bases at V and 2 bases at J, with 11 bases in the middle. The germline gives CDR1 SGHAT, CDR2 FQNNGV. The CDR3 contains 14 residues. The CDR3 is CASSLRILAYEQYF. In DNA, the CDR3 is TGTGCCAGCAGCTTGCGGATCCTAGCCTACGAGCAGTACTTC. The full variable domain, its missing parts supplied by reference TRBV11-2 and TRBJ2-7, is EAGVAQSPRYKIIEKRQSVAFWCNPISGHATLYWYQQILGQGPKLLIQFQNNGVVDDSQLPKDRFSAERLKGVDSTLKIQPAKLEDSAVYLCASSLRILAYEQYFGPGTRLTVT.

The chain carries TRBV19 and TRBJ2-3, with D maybe TRBD1 (6 bases). Germline assignment: CDR1 LNHDA and CDR2 SQIVND (reference sequence). The CDR3 consists of 14 residues. V lost 10 bases and J lost 0, with 14 bases in between. CDR3 sequence reads: CATHLQGSTDTQYF. The CDR3 coding sequence is TGTGCCACTCACCTACAGGGAAGCACAGATACGCAGTATTTT.

J is TRBJ2-2 and V is TRBV19, with TRBD2 identical over 8 bases. Germline CDR1 LNHDA, CDR2 SQIVND (reference sequence). The ends lost 7 bases at V and 2 bases at J; junction bases unmatched: 9. The CDR3 contains 16 residues. The chain's CDR3 is CASTRGGTLNTGELFF. The CDR3 DNA is TGTGCCAGTACCCGGGGGGGGACCCTAAACACCGGGGAGCTGTTTTTT.

The V gene is TRBV9, the J gene TRBJ2-7, with D maybe TRBD2 (5 bases). V lost 1 base and J 3 bases, leaving 11 bases between the germline ends. The CDR3 has 14 amino acids. CDR1 and CDR2 (germline): SGDLS, YYNGEE. CDR3 nucleotide sequence: TGTGCCAGCAGCGTAACTAGTGAACACTACGAGCAGTACTTC. Its translation is CASSVTSEHYEQYF.

The chain is built from TRBV6-1 and TRBJ1-2; D remains ambiguous. Deletions cut 0 bases from V and 4 bases from J, with 9 bases between. The CDR3 sequence is 14 residues long. Germline loops: CDR1 MNHNS, CDR2 SASEGT. The CDR3 sequence is CASSEATVLYGYTF. DNA for the CDR3: TGTGCCAGCAGTGAAGCAACGGTCCTCTATGGCTACACCTTC.

The rearrangement links TRBV6-4 to TRBJ1-5; maybe TRBD1 (6 bases). There are 13 residues in the CDR3. Looked up from germline, CDR1 is MRHNA and CDR2 is SNTAGT. V lost 4 bases and J lost 2, with 6 bases in between. CDR3 protein: CASSAGGNQPQHF. CDR3 bases: TGTGCCAGCAGTGCAGGGGGCAATCAGCCCCAGCATTTT.

This sequence joins TRBV9 and TRBJ1-2; possibly TRBD1 for D (6 bases). V was clipped by 6 bases and J by 4 bases, with 13 bases between them. Germline V gene lookup returns CDR1 SGDLS and CDR2 YYNGEE. The length of the CDR3 is 13 residues. CDR3 DNA sequence: TGTGCCAGCACCGTGGGGGGGGCCTATGGCTACACCTTC. It specifies CASTVGGAYGYTF.

The CDR3 is CASSLEGTGVGGYGYTF. CDR3 in DNA: TGTGCCAGCAGCTTAGAGGGGACAGGGGTTGGTGGCTATGGCTACACCTTC. The genes are TRBV7-2 and TRBJ1-2; 10 nucleotides match TRBD1. The germline CDR1 and CDR2 sequences are SGHTA and FQGNSA. The V and J ends lost 1 base and 4 bases, in that order; junction bases with no gene match: 9. CDR3 size: 17 residues. The full variable domain, completed using reference TRBV7-2 and TRBJ1-2, is GAGVSQSPSNKVTEKGKDVELRCDPISGHTALYWYRQSLGQGLEFLIYFQGNSAPDKSGLPSDRFSAERTGGSVSTLTIQRTQQEDSAVYLCASSLEGTGVGGYGYTFGSGTRLTVV.

The chain recombines TRBV6-5 with TRBJ1-2, with TRBD1 identical over 10 bases. Trimming cost V 5 bases and J 4 bases; bases outside gene matches: 7. The CDR3 runs 15 residues. Germline-derived CDR1 and CDR2 are MNHEY and SVGAGI. DNA of the CDR3: TGTGCCAGCAGTCCCCCCGGGACAGGGGCCTATGGCTACACCTTC. Its translation: CASSPPGTGAYGYTF.

This chain connects TRBV5-4 to TRBJ2-3; 15 bases match TRBD2. The CDR3 runs to 18 residues. V lost 0 bases and J lost 4; bases outside the gene matches: 6. The germline CDR1 and CDR2 sequences are SGHNT and YYREEE (reference sequence). CDR3: CASSLAGLAGGLADTQYF. DNA for the CDR3: TGTGCCAGCAGCTTGGCAGGACTAGCGGGAGGGTTAGCAGATACGCAGTATTTT.

This clone was observed once. The rearrangement joins TRBV5-1 to TRBJ2-1, with TRBD2 identical over 11 bases. Losses at the gene ends were 4 bases for V and 4 bases for J; bases not matched to a gene: 10. Germline lookup yields CDR1 SGHRS and CDR2 YFSETQ. The CDR3 has 17 amino acids. CDR3 protein: CASSPILSGRGYNEQFF. CDR3 DNA sequence: TGCGCCAGCAGCCCGATCCTTAGCGGGAGGGGATACAATGAGCAGTTCTTC.

This clone appeared once. This chain connects TRBV5-3 to TRBJ2-1; the match to TRBD2 covers 9 bases. TRBV5-3 is marked as an open reading frame, function uncertain. Trimming cost V 4 bases and J 0 bases; bases outside gene matches: 11. The CDR3 runs to 18 residues. The CDR3 is CARSRWLAGSSSYNEQFF. CDR3 coding DNA: TGTGCCAGAAGCCGGTGGCTAGCGGGGTCCTCCTCCTACAATGAGCAGTTCTTC.

The V and J genes are TRBV10-1 and TRBJ2-3; D perhaps matches TRBD2 (6 bases). There are 15 residues in the CDR3. With 4 bases removed from V and 4 bases from J, the gap between germline ends came to 15 bases. Germline CDR1 reads WNHNN; CDR2 reads SYGVQD (reference sequence). This chain's CDR3 is CASSGLTGEADTQYF. The DNA for the CDR3 is TGCGCCAGCAGTGGACTAACGGGAGAGGCAGATACGCAGTATTTT.

This sequence joins TRBV21-1 and TRBJ1-4; the D call in the table, TRBD1, was not verified against the DNA. TRBV21-1 is recorded as a pseudogene. The CDR3 sequence is 14 residues long. The CDR3 DNA follows: TGTGCCAGCAGCAAGCTTGCAGGGTATGAAAAACTGTTTTTT. Amino acids: CASSKLAGYEKLFF.

The chain recombines TRBV29-1 with TRBJ2-7, with D possibly TRBD2 on 7 matching bases. Looked up from germline, CDR1 is SQVTM and CDR2 is ANQGSEA. Trimming left V 4 bases short and J 6 bases short, with 16 bases between. This CDR3 has 13 residues. The DNA of the CDR3 is TGCAGCGTTGGGGGGGGCCTAAGTATCGAGCAGTACTTC. It encodes CSVGGGLSIEQYF.

The chain links TRBV11-2 to TRBJ1-2; D not certain. The germline V and J ends were trimmed by 4 bases and 4 bases, with 10 bases remaining between them. Germline CDR1 and CDR2: SGHAT and FQNNGV. The CDR3 covers 13 residues. The CDR3 DNA follows: TGTGCCAGCAGCTCTACAGTACTCTATGGCTACACCTTC. It translates to CASSSTVLYGYTF.

The chain combines TRBV5-5 with TRBJ2-7, with D maybe TRBD1 (6 bases). The CDR3 has 14 residues. CDR1 SGHKS and CDR2 YYEKEE come from the germline V gene (reference sequence). Trimming stripped 3 bases from V and 5 bases from J, with 15 bases between. In DNA, the CDR3 is TGTGCCAGCAGCTCGCTCACAGGGAAGCACGAGCAGTACTTC. Translating gives CASSSLTGKHEQYF.

This clone appeared a few times. V is TRBV29-1 and J is TRBJ2-1; 7 bases are shared with TRBD2. This CDR3 contains 14 residues. J lost 6 bases, V lost 4 bases, and 9 bases had no gene match. The germline V gene has CDR1 SQVTM and CDR2 ANQGSEA. CDR3 in amino acids: CSVVGLAAANEQFF. CDR3 nucleotides: TGCAGCGTTGTGGGTCTAGCGGCCGCCAATGAGCAGTTCTTC.

V usage is TRBV20-1 and J usage is TRBJ2-1; D is unclear. Germline CDR1 DFQATT, CDR2 SNEGSKA (reference sequence). With 6 bases removed from V and 6 bases from J, the gap between germline ends came to 9 bases. The length of the CDR3 is 11 residues. CDR3 sequence (DNA): TGCAGTGCCATCTTAGCCAATGAGCAGTTCTTC. Encoded protein: CSAILANEQFF.

J is TRBJ2-5 and V is TRBV30; TRBD1 aligns across 7 bases. With 6 bases clipped from V and 6 bases from J, the junction kept 4 bases outside the gene matches. CDR3 length: 11 residues. Germline V gene lookup returns CDR1 GTSNPN and CDR2 SVGIG (reference sequence). The CDR3 nucleotides read TGTGCCTGTCACAGGGGTAAGACCCAGTACTTC. It specifies CACHRGKTQYF.

The chain has TRBV19 and TRBJ2-1; 12 nucleotides align to TRBD2. The CDR3 totals 14 residues. V shed 7 bases, J shed 8 bases, and the junction held 6 bases outside the gene matches. Germline V CDR1 and CDR2: LNHDA, SQIVND (reference sequence). In nucleotides, the CDR3 is TGTGCCAGTACTGGACTAGCGGGAACGGATGAGCAGTTCTTC. It encodes CASTGLAGTDEQFF.

V gene TRBV5-1 combines with J gene TRBJ2-7; possibly TRBD1 for D (6 bases). This CDR3 is built from 18 residues. Germline-derived CDR1 and CDR2 are SGHRS and YFSETQ. Trimming pared 0 bases from V and 0 bases from J, leaving 19 bases between. The DNA of the CDR3 is TGCGCCAGCAGCTTGGCTATGTCTCTCCAGGGGAACTCCTACGAGCAGTACTTC. Protein sequence: CASSLAMSLQGNSYEQYF.

The chain is built from TRBV15 and TRBJ2-5; a weak D match, TRBD1 (6 bases). This CDR3 region has 16 residues. V was cut by 2 bases and J by 5 bases, with 18 bases left in between. In germline, CDR1 is LNHNV, CDR2 YYDKDF (reference sequence). This chain's CDR3 is CATSRSKQGLGETQYF. CDR3 bases: TGTGCCACCAGCAGATCGAAGCAGGGGCTTGGGGAGACCCAGTACTTC.

The rearrangement joins TRBV5-1 to TRBJ2-2; 7 bases are a match to TRBD1. V trimming: 2 bases; J trimming: 7 bases; junction bases outside the gene matches: 8. CDR1 and CDR2 from the germline V gene are SGHRS and YFSETQ. The CDR3 sequence is 15 residues long. The DNA of the CDR3 is TGCGCCAGCAGCTTTAACAGGGGAATGGTCGGGGAGCTGTTTTTT. Amino acids: CASSFNRGMVGELFF. The full variable domain, in which reference TRBV5-1 and TRBJ2-2 provide the parts outside the CDR3, is KAGVTQTPRYLIKTRGQQVTLSCSPISGHRSVSWYQQTPGQGLQFLFEYFSETQRNKGNFPGRFSGRQFSNSRSEMNVSTLELGDSALYLCASSFNRGMVGELFFGEGSRLTVL.

This chain links TRBV2 with TRBJ2-7, with 9 bases matching TRBD2. CDR3 size: 16 residues. With V trimmed by 6 bases and J by 2 bases, 11 bases remained unmatched. From germline, CDR1 is SNHLY and CDR2 FYNNEI. CDR3 residues: CASSPLLAGDPYEQYF. The CDR3 DNA is TGTGCCAGCAGCCCTCTTTTAGCGGGAGACCCCTACGAGCAGTACTTC.

This rearrangement joins TRBV9 to TRBJ1-1; a weak D match, TRBD1 (6 bases). V was cut by 0 bases and J by 3 bases, with 12 bases left in between. The CDR3 contains 15 residues. In germline, CDR1 is SGDLS, CDR2 YYNGEE. CDR3 protein: CASSVDLQGYTEAFF. The CDR3 DNA reads as TGTGCCAGCAGCGTAGATCTACAGGGATACACTGAAGCTTTCTTT. The full variable domain, completed using reference TRBV9 and TRBJ1-1, is DSGVTQTPKHLITATGQRVTLRCSPRSGDLSVYWYQQSLDQGLQFLIQYYNGEERAKGNILERFSAQQFPDLHSELNLSSLELGDSALYFCASSVDLQGYTEAFFGQGTRLTVV.

This chain connects TRBV6-5 to TRBJ2-5; 8 bases line up with TRBD1. This CDR3 contains 15 residues. V shed 0 bases and J 7 bases; nucleotides not matched to a gene: 7. CDR1 is MNHEY, CDR2 SVGAGI, per germline. CDR3 sequence (DNA): TGTGCCAGCAGTTACTCGGCAGGGGGCAAGGGGACCCAGTACTTC. It yields the protein CASSYSAGGKGTQYF.

The chain is built from TRBV4-2 and TRBJ2-3; the match to TRBD2 covers 15 bases. Unmatched junction bases numbered 13, after V lost 1 base and J lost 5 bases. Germline V gives CDR1 LGHNA, CDR2 YNFKEQ. CDR3 size: 20 residues. The CDR3 spells CASSQAGGLAGGLGEDTQYF. CDR3 nucleotides: TGTGCCAGCAGCCAAGCGGGGGGACTAGCGGGAGGTTTGGGTGAAGATACGCAGTATTTT.